This T cell receptor (beta chain) emerged from a study of vaccination and CD4 T cells after COVID-19. Study results and limitations: In convalescent patients, a median about 88% of post-vaccine SARS-CoV-2-reactive clones appeared only after vaccination.

The Oncomine TCR Beta short-read assay generated sequence data from the DNA of cultured CD4+ T cells. TCRdb independently ran MiXCR on the PCR reads; one entry per CDR3 protein. This sample carries fewer than 15,000 distinct CDR3 sequences, 35% to 50% of them seen once, and the ten largest clones take roughly 8%. The germline CDR1 and CDR2 sequences are DFQATT and SNEGSKA (reference sequence). Germline trimming cut 6 bases from V and 7 bases from J; bases unmatched to any gene: 6. This CDR3 comprises 13 residues. This clonotype came up a few times. The antigen remains undetermined. Treatment of the sample: approximately nine-day PBMC culture with coronavirus spike peptide pools or control peptides (ViraFEST assay). More than 1.5 million PBMCs were grown per well alongside 7.5 to 10 IU/ml IL-2 and 9.5 to 10 ug/ml peptide pools.

The sequence was collected from a human donor who had recovered from COVID-19. This chain connects TRBV20-1 to TRBJ2-7; 13 bases align to TRBD2. Sequencing was performed on CD4+ T cells from blood, cultured in vitro. CDR3 region: CSAIPGLAGEQYF. CDR3 sequence (DNA): TGCAGTGCCATCCCGGGACTAGCGGGGGAGCAGTACTTC.